This T cell receptor (beta chain) comes out of a study of tumor-infiltrating lymphocytes in primary liver carcinoma. Across the whole study: Staging of the tumors gave T1-T3 N0M0, with widths of about 4.2 to 11 cm. Sequenced samples came back with roughly 3.5 to 7.13 million productive TCRbeta reads, and the counts looked alike across tissue types. Findings and limits, study-wide: Tumor region pairs overlapped more than did tumor-adjacent and tumor-blood pairs.

Alongside blood RNA obtained from unsorted whole blood, germline DNA was also extracted. At sampling, these chronic HBV carriers had received no treatment. From around 0.5 ug total RNA, TCR beta cDNA was generated with a primer in the constant region. For TCR beta, libraries were produced by three nested multiplex PCR rounds using slightly modified ARM-PCR. With TRBV1-TRBV30 forward primers and a C-beta reverse primer, the first two PCR rounds were run for around 11 cycles each. One entry per CDR3 protein results from TCRdb running MiXCR on the multiplex PCR reads. The sample contains some 180,000 distinct CDR3 sequences, over 50% of which appear only once. Comments on this clonotype: Its matching antigen is unknown.

CDR1 and CDR2 from the germline V gene are DFQATT and SNEGSKA (reference sequence). V dropped 5 bases and J dropped 1 base, with 12 bases sitting between them. The CDR3 is 14 amino acids. The TCR comes from a middle-aged man with primary liver carcinoma and hepatitis B virus infection. The sequencing sample was made of peripheral blood. The chain uses TRBV20-1 and TRBJ2-1, with D possibly matching TRBD2 (6 bases). The CDR3 protein is CSAGVGTSYNEQFF. The CDR3 DNA is TGCAGTGCTGGAGTGGGGACTTCCTACAATGAGCAGTTCTTC.